The 26 T cell receptor beta chains below were found in one sample sequenced in a study of CD8+CD57+ T cells in acquired aplastic anemia. Profiles of TCR beta VDJ and CDR3 were generated from a genomic DNA template. TCRdb ran MiXCR on the reads and lists one entry per CDR3 protein. The sample consists of roughly 500,000 distinct CDR3 sequences, about a third of them appearing once. Patients picked for sequencing had shown CD8+CD57+ cell expansion detected by flow cytometry. Sequenced input: sorted CD4+, CD8+, or CD8+CD57+ T cells (not recorded which) from PBMCs. The receptor set was obtained from a human donor with aplastic anemia.

The V and J genes are TRBV30 and TRBJ2-5; D may be TRBD1 or TRBD2 (6 bases each). The germline gives CDR1 GTSNPN, CDR2 SVGIG (reference sequence). V lost 6 bases and J 4 bases, leaving 12 bases between the germline ends. The CDR3 runs to 12 residues. The CDR3 DNA sequence: TGTGCCTGCCCCAGGGGAGGAGAGACCCAGTACTTC. Protein product: CACPRGGETQYF.

V usage is TRBV2 and J usage is TRBJ1-2, with TRBD1 matching over 9 bases. CDR1 is SNHLY and CDR2 is FYNNEI in the germline V gene. V gave up 6 bases and J gave up 3 bases; unmatched junction bases: 8. The CDR3 has 15 residues. CDR3 amino acids: CASREGDRVYYGYTF. CDR3 nucleotides: TGTGCCAGCAGGGAGGGGGACAGGGTTTACTATGGCTACACCTTC.

This chain uses TRBV7-3 with TRBJ1-1; 9 positions match TRBD1. The germline gives CDR1 SGHTA, CDR2 FQGTGA. V lost 1 base and J lost 5; bases outside the gene matches: 8. The CDR3 has 16 amino acids. DNA for the CDR3: TGTGCCAGCAGCTTAAAAGGGACAGGGCAGGGAACTGAAGCTTTCTTT. The encoded protein is CASSLKGTGQGTEAFF.

The CDR3 DNA reads TGTGCCAGCAGGTTGACAGGAGGCAATCAGCCCCAGCATTTT. It yields the protein CASRLTGGNQPQHF. This rearrangement joins TRBV2 to TRBJ1-5; perhaps TRBD1 as D (6 bases). This CDR3 is 14 amino acids long. Germline V lookup: CDR1 SNHLY, CDR2 FYNNEI. The germline V and J ends were trimmed by 6 bases and 2 bases, with 11 bases remaining between them. The variable domain in full, with the rest retrieved from reference TRBV2 and TRBJ1-5, is EPEVTQTPSHQVTQMGQEVILRCVPISNHLYFYWYRQILGQKVEFLVSFYNNEISEKSEIFDDQFSVERPDGSNFTLKIRSTKLEDSAMYFCASRLTGGNQPQHFGDGTRLSIL.

Ten or more counts support this clonotype. A junction end diverges from the germline sequence, so it may reflect a read error. The genes are TRBV2 and TRBJ1-3, with no clear D. The CDR3 has 14 residues. Germline CDR1 is SNHLY and CDR2 is FYNNEI. CDR3 sequence: CASSFGSSGNTIYF. The CDR3 DNA reads TGCGCCAGCAGCTTCGGATCCTCGGGAAACACCATATATTTT.

The gene calls are TRBV2 and TRBJ1-2; D not certain. This CDR3 has 12 amino acids. Per the germline V gene, CDR1 is SNHLY and CDR2 is FYNNEI. V lost 6 bases, J lost 5 bases, and 10 bases lay in between. CDR3 loop: CASSPAQYGYTF. Here the CDR3 DNA reads TGTGCCAGCAGCCCAGCCCAATATGGCTACACCTTC.

The gene calls are TRBV4-1 and TRBJ1-2; the D is unclear. Trimming left V 4 bases short and J 6 bases short, with 24 bases between. CDR3 length: 17 residues. Looked up from germline, CDR1 is MGHRA and CDR2 is YSYEKL. The CDR3 DNA sequence: TGCGCCAGCAGCCGTGAAAATACCGGGCCTCACTACCATGGCTACACCTTC. Encoded protein: CASSRENTGPHYHGYTF.

V and J are TRBV6-5 and TRBJ2-5; no reliable D call. The CDR3 is 15 residues long. V dropped 0 bases and J dropped 4 bases, with 12 bases sitting between them. The germline CDR1 and CDR2 sequences are MNHEY and SVGAGI. CDR3 amino acids: CASSYSNLRRETQYF. In DNA, the CDR3 is TGTGCCAGCAGTTACTCGAATCTGCGGAGAGAGACCCAGTACTTC.

The rearrangement links TRBV6-1 to TRBJ2-5, with 7 bases that match TRBD2. Germline lookup yields CDR1 MNHNS and CDR2 SASEGT. V lost 6 bases, J lost 2 bases, and 9 bases stayed unmatched. This CDR3 has 15 residues. The CDR3 spells CASRASGAPQETQYF. DNA of the CDR3: TGTGCCAGCAGAGCTAGCGGCGCGCCTCAAGAGACCCAGTACTTC.

This clonotype was recorded a few times. The chain carries TRBV10-3 and TRBJ2-1; TRBD2 aligns across 10 bases. V shed 4 bases, J shed 1 base, and the junction held 7 bases outside the gene matches. The CDR3 runs to 17 residues. CDR1 is ENHRY, CDR2 SYGVKD, per germline. CDR3 residues: CAISVSSSGSSYNEQFF. In DNA form, the CDR3 reads TGTGCCATCAGTGTGTCCTCTAGCGGGAGTTCCTACAATGAGCAGTTCTTC.

This clonotype was detected once. V gene TRBV7-3 combines with J gene TRBJ1-2, with D tentatively TRBD1 (6 bases). V lost 10 bases, J lost 5 bases, and 17 bases lay in between. Germline V gives CDR1 SGHTA, CDR2 FQGTGA. This CDR3 is 13 amino acids long. CDR3 sequence: CAINGGGAYGYTF. The CDR3, as DNA: TGTGCCATCAATGGGGGGGGGGCTTATGGCTACACCTTC.

This clonotype was counted many times. V and J are TRBV11-1 and TRBJ1-6; D unresolved. Germline lookup yields CDR1 SGHAT and CDR2 FQDESV (reference sequence). V lost 1 base to trimming and J lost 5 bases, with 12 bases between them. CDR3 length equals 16 residues. CDR3 protein: CASSLGVRQDNSPLHF. As DNA, the CDR3 is TGTGCCAGCAGCTTAGGAGTAAGACAAGATAATTCACCCCTCCACTTT.

The CDR3 region is CAWSRTGTHRYEQYF. CDR3 nucleotides: TGTGCCTGGAGTAGGACCGGGACTCACCGCTACGAGCAGTACTTC. This chain uses TRBV30 with TRBJ2-7, with a weak D call TRBD2 (6 bases). The V end was cut by 2 bases, the J end by 3 bases, with 17 bases between. CDR1 and CDR2 (germline): GTSNPN, SVGIG (reference sequence). CDR3 length: 15 residues.

This clonotype was observed at least ten times. The genes are TRBV19 and TRBJ1-1; D perhaps matches TRBD1 (5 bases). The CDR3 has 15 residues. Between the trimmed V and J ends, which lost 6 bases and 0 bases, there was a span of 14 bases. Germline V gives CDR1 LNHDA, CDR2 SQIVND (reference sequence). CDR3 sequence (DNA): TGTGCCAGTAGGCCCCAGGAGGGGATGAACACTGAAGCTTTCTTT. Its translation is CASRPQEGMNTEAFF.

This clonotype has more than one count but fewer than ten. The CDR3: CASSLNSGFSNQPQHF. The CDR3 region has the DNA TGTGCCAGCAGCTTAAATTCCGGATTTAGCAATCAGCCCCAGCATTTT. This chain connects TRBV7-6 to TRBJ1-5; D is uncertain. The CDR3 extends over 16 amino acids. Germline CDR1 reads SGHVS; CDR2 reads FNYEAQ. Trimming removed 2 bases from V and 0 bases from J, with 11 bases in between.

The chain carries TRBV2 and TRBJ1-5; weak D call: TRBD1 (6 bases). The CDR3 has 15 amino acids. The germline CDR1 and CDR2 sequences are SNHLY and FYNNEI. Trimming removed 3 bases from V and 3 bases from J, with 12 bases in between. CDR3 nucleotides: TGTGCCAGCAGTGAGGCAGGGGCGGTCAATCAGCCCCAGCATTTT. It is translated as CASSEAGAVNQPQHF.

This clonotype has a handful of counts. The chain is built from TRBV5-6 and TRBJ2-7, with D possibly matching TRBD2 (5 bases). The CDR3 is 14 residues long. The V and J ends lost 1 base and 0 bases respectively, with 8 bases between them. The germline V gene has CDR1 SGHDT and CDR2 YYEEEE. CDR3 DNA sequence: TGTGCCAGCAGCTTGAGCGGTAGCTCCTACGAGCAGTACGTC. The encoded protein is CASSLSGSSYEQYV.

This clonotype came up a few times. The CDR3 sequence is CASSLGAGTGDYEQYF. The CDR3 DNA is TGCGCCAGCAGCTTGGGGGCCGGGACAGGGGACTACGAGCAGTACTTC. The rearrangement joins TRBV5-1 to TRBJ2-7, with TRBD1 identical over 10 bases. CDR1 SGHRS and CDR2 YFSETQ come from the germline V gene. The V segment lost 0 bases and the J segment 3 bases; nucleotides outside the gene matches: 6. The CDR3 is 16 amino acids.

This clonotype was seen at least ten times. J is TRBJ1-5 and V is TRBV15, with D perhaps matching TRBD1 (5 bases). Germline loops: CDR1 LNHNV, CDR2 YYDKDF (reference sequence). V lost 1 base to trimming and J lost 4 bases, with 8 bases between them. The CDR3 consists of 14 residues. This CDR3 is CATSRAGENQPQHF. The CDR3 DNA follows: TGTGCCACCAGCAGAGCGGGGGAGAATCAGCCCCAGCATTTT.

In this sample, this clonotype turned up a few times. This chain uses TRBV4-2 with TRBJ1-1, with 7 bases matching TRBD1. Germline V lookup: CDR1 LGHNA, CDR2 YNFKEQ. The CDR3 loop spans 14 amino acids. V was pared by 5 bases and J by 7 bases, with 10 bases of the junction left unmatched. The CDR3 loop reads CASSERVTGNEAFF. The CDR3 bases are TGTGCCAGCAGCGAACGAGTGACAGGGAATGAAGCTTTCTTT.

This rearrangement joins TRBV5-1 to TRBJ1-4; 7 bases fit TRBD1. The CDR3 has 15 amino acids. V lost 0 bases and J lost 6; bases outside the gene matches: 5. Germline-derived CDR1 and CDR2 are SGHRS and YFSETQ. The CDR3 reads CASSLAGRGDEKLFF. CDR3 in DNA: TGCGCCAGCAGCTTGGCCGGCAGGGGGGATGAAAAACTGTTTTTT. The complete variable domain, with remaining parts taken from reference TRBV5-1 and TRBJ1-4, reads KAGVTQTPRYLIKTRGQQVTLSCSPISGHRSVSWYQQTPGQGLQFLFEYFSETQRNKGNFPGRFSGRQFSNSRSEMNVSTLELGDSALYLCASSLAGRGDEKLFFGSGTQLSVL.

This clonotype was recorded many times. The genes are TRBV20-1 and TRBJ2-7; the D gene is possibly TRBD2 (5 bases). The germline V gene encodes CDR1 DFQATT and CDR2 SNEGSKA (reference sequence). V lost 0 bases and J lost 1, with 13 bases in between. This CDR3 is 15 amino acids long. The CDR3 DNA sequence: TGCAGTGCTAGAGATCGGGGAAGGGATTCCTACGAGCAGTACTTC. It is translated as CSARDRGRDSYEQYF.

A few counts support this clonotype. The rearrangement joins TRBV14 to TRBJ2-7, with TRBD1 matching over 9 bases. The ends lost 3 bases at V and 4 bases at J; junction bases unmatched: 4. This CDR3 contains 14 residues. CDR1 is SGHDN and CDR2 is FVKESK in the germline V gene. The CDR3 loop reads CASSHHRGRYEQYF. Written as DNA, the CDR3 is TGTGCCAGCAGCCATCACAGGGGGCGGTACGAGCAGTACTTC.

The chain carries TRBV19 and TRBJ2-7; 7 bases match TRBD1. The trim removed 4 bases at V and 0 bases at J, leaving 6 bases unmatched. Germline CDR1 is LNHDA and CDR2 is SQIVND (reference sequence). The CDR3 spans 15 residues. CDR3 bases: TGTGCCAGTAGTAGCTCTCGGGACAGCTCCTACGAGCAGTACTTC. It encodes CASSSSRDSSYEQYF.

In this sample, this clonotype turned up many times. The rearrangement uses TRBV20-1 and TRBJ2-6; D not certain. The V end was cut by 0 bases, the J end by 4 bases, with 7 bases between. Germline CDR1 and CDR2: DFQATT and SNEGSKA (reference sequence). The CDR3 sequence is 14 residues long. The CDR3 here is CSARDLAGANVLTF. The CDR3, as DNA: TGCAGTGCTAGAGATCTCGCGGGGGCCAACGTCCTGACTTTC.

This clonotype was counted many times. The rearrangement uses TRBV20-1 and TRBJ2-7; 7 nucleotides match TRBD2. CDR1 is DFQATT, CDR2 SNEGSKA, per germline (reference sequence). Unmatched junction bases numbered 6, after V lost 2 bases and J lost 5 bases. This CDR3 is built from 13 residues. The CDR3 loop reads CSARLGRINEQYF. The CDR3 nucleotides read TGCAGTGCTAGACTCGGGAGGATAAACGAGCAGTACTTC.